These T cell receptor beta chains were read from a single sample in a study of T cells in Graves' hyperthyroidism and ophthalmopathy. One entry per CDR3 protein results from TCRdb running MiXCR on the multiplex PCR reads. Of about 400,000 distinct CDR3 sequences listed, roughly 15% are singletons. The specimen sequenced was blood. These receptors all stem from a man aged 18 to 29 with Graves' ophthalmopathy. Each CDR3 is given with its conserved first and last residue. The D gene is left open where the match is weak. A clone size is listed for some rows: how often the clone was seen (once, few, many), or a class if it is expanded.

d_gene: TRBD1; abundance: .; v_gene: TRBV9; j_gene: TRBJ1-5; CDR3nt: TGTGCCAGCAGCGTAGAGGCAGGGGGAAATCAGCCCCAGCATTTT; CDR3aa: CASSVEAGGNQPQHF
d_gene: .; abundance: few; v_gene: TRBV6-1; j_gene: TRBJ2-7; CDR3nt: TGTGCCAGCACCTCGGGGACCTCCTACGAGCAGTACTTC; CDR3aa: CASTSGTSYEQYF
d_gene: .; abundance: many; v_gene: TRBV7-2; j_gene: TRBJ1-3; CDR3nt: TGTGCCAGCAGCTTAGAAAGGGGCGGAAACACCATATATTTT; CDR3aa: CASSLERGGNTIYF
d_gene: TRBD1; abundance: .; v_gene: TRBV7-9; j_gene: TRBJ1-2; CDR3nt: TGTGCCAGCAGCTTAGTTCGATGGGACAGGGGGAAAGGGGACTATGGCTACACCTTC; CDR3aa: CASSLVRWDRGKGDYGYTF
d_gene: .; abundance: many; v_gene: TRBV30; j_gene: TRBJ1-2; CDR3nt: TGTGCCTTTCCTGAAGCAGGGAGAAGGGGCTATGGCTACACCTTC; CDR3aa: CAFPEAGRRGYGYTF
d_gene: .; abundance: many; v_gene: TRBV2; j_gene: TRBJ1-2; CDR3nt: TGTGTCGAGGGGGACTATGGCTACACCTTC; CDR3aa: CVEGDYGYTF
d_gene: .; abundance: many; v_gene: TRBV7-3; j_gene: TRBJ1-4; CDR3nt: TGTGCCAGCAGCTTATTCGGGGGGCCCGCAACTAATGAAAAACTGTTTTTT; CDR3aa: CASSLFGGPATNEKLFF
d_gene: .; abundance: .; v_gene: TRBV2; j_gene: TRBJ2-1; CDR3nt: TGTGCCAGCAATATCCGGAGCAATGAGCAGTTCTTC; CDR3aa: CASNIRSNEQFF
d_gene: .; abundance: .; v_gene: TRBV28; j_gene: TRBJ2-2; CDR3nt: TGTGCCAGCAGTCGGCACGTCTCCCTTTTT; CDR3aa: CASSRHVSLF
d_gene: TRBD2; abundance: many; v_gene: TRBV29-1; j_gene: TRBJ2-7; CDR3nt: TGCAGCGTAGTAACTAGCGGGCGCCCCTACGAGCAGTACTTC; CDR3aa: CSVVTSGRPYEQYF
d_gene: .; abundance: many; v_gene: TRBV4-1; j_gene: TRBJ1-6; CDR3nt: TGCGCCAGCAGCCATATCGATTCACCCCTCCACTTT; CDR3aa: CASSHIDSPLHF
d_gene: TRBD1; abundance: once; v_gene: TRBV27; j_gene: TRBJ1-1; CDR3nt: TGTGCCAGCAGTTCTCAGGGGGCGCGCTCTGAAGCTTTCTTT; CDR3aa: CASSSQGARSEAFF
d_gene: TRBD2; abundance: many; v_gene: TRBV11-3; j_gene: TRBJ2-1; CDR3nt: TGTGCCAGCAGCTTCAGACTAGCGGGGGGGAATGAGCAGTTCTTC; CDR3aa: CASSFRLAGGNEQFF
d_gene: .; abundance: many; v_gene: TRBV14; j_gene: TRBJ2-5; CDR3nt: TGTGCCAGCAGCCCACACACCGGACAAGTCCAAGAGACCCAGTACTTC; CDR3aa: CASSPHTGQVQETQYF
d_gene: .; abundance: many; v_gene: TRBV3-1; j_gene: TRBJ1-5; CDR3nt: TGTGCCAGCAGCCCCAGGGGAAATCAGCCCCAGCATTTT; CDR3aa: CASSPRGNQPQHF
d_gene: TRBD2; abundance: many; v_gene: TRBV7-6; j_gene: TRBJ2-5; CDR3nt: TGTGCCAGCAGCTCAATAGGTCGGCGGGGGGTGCCCGAAGGAGAGACCCAGTACTTC; CDR3aa: CASSSIGRRGVPEGETQYF
d_gene: TRBD2; abundance: few; v_gene: TRBV27; j_gene: TRBJ2-3; CDR3nt: TGTGCCAGCAGACGCAGGCCGACTAGCGGGACTCCAGATACGCAGTATTTT; CDR3aa: CASRRRPTSGTPDTQYF
d_gene: TRBD1; abundance: .; v_gene: TRBV27; j_gene: TRBJ2-7; CDR3nt: TGTGCCAGCAGAAAATGGGACAGTTCGAACGAGCAGTACTTC; CDR3aa: CASRKWDSSNEQYF
d_gene: TRBD2; abundance: many; v_gene: TRBV20-1; j_gene: TRBJ2-7; CDR3nt: TGCAGTGCAACAACTGGACTAGCGATGGCCTACGAGCAGTACTTC; CDR3aa: CSATTGLAMAYEQYF
d_gene: .; abundance: .; v_gene: TRBV20-1; j_gene: TRBJ1-6; CDR3nt: TGCAGTGCTAGAGACAACTTCAGGATCTATTCACCCCTCCACTTT; CDR3aa: CSARDNFRIYSPLHF
d_gene: .; abundance: .; v_gene: TRBV12-3/TRBV12-4; j_gene: TRBJ2-1; CDR3nt: TGTGCCAGCAGTTTCGTTTCAGTTTACAATGAGCAGTTCTTC; CDR3aa: CASSFVSVYNEQFF
d_gene: .; abundance: many; v_gene: TRBV5-1; j_gene: TRBJ2-3; CDR3nt: TGCGCCAGCAGCTTGGCTGGGGGACAACGCACAGATACGCAGTATTTT; CDR3aa: CASSLAGGQRTDTQYF
d_gene: .; abundance: many; v_gene: TRBV27; j_gene: TRBJ2-1; CDR3nt: TGTGCCAGCAGTTTAGGGGTTTACAATGAGCAGTTCTTC; CDR3aa: CASSLGVYNEQFF
d_gene: TRBD1; abundance: .; v_gene: TRBV6-1; j_gene: TRBJ1-1; CDR3nt: TGTGCCAGCGCTCCGGGACAGGCCTCCCTAGAGGCTTTCTTT; CDR3aa: CASAPGQASLEAFF
d_gene: TRBD2; abundance: .; v_gene: TRBV6-1; j_gene: TRBJ2-5; CDR3nt: TGTGCCAGCTGGCCTAGCGGACAAGAGACCCAGTACTTC; CDR3aa: CASWPSGQETQYF
d_gene: TRBD1; abundance: many; v_gene: TRBV28; j_gene: TRBJ2-1; CDR3nt: TGTGCCAGCAGTGTTGGGACAGGGTACAATGAGCAGTTCTTC; CDR3aa: CASSVGTGYNEQFF
d_gene: TRBD2; abundance: many; v_gene: TRBV7-2; j_gene: TRBJ2-7; CDR3nt: TGTGCCAGCAGCCCTAGCGGGGGGAAGTACGAGCAGTACTTC; CDR3aa: CASSPSGGKYEQYF
d_gene: .; abundance: .; v_gene: TRBV6-1; j_gene: TRBJ1-1; CDR3nt: TGTGCCAGCAGCAACCCCACGGGGTGGATCCACACTGAAGCTTTCTTT; CDR3aa: CASSNPTGWIHTEAFF
d_gene: .; abundance: .; v_gene: TRBV7-9; j_gene: TRBJ2-7; CDR3nt: TGTGCCAGCCCCCCCGGTCCTGGGACAACCTACAAGCAGTACTTC; CDR3aa: CASPPGPGTTYKQYF
d_gene: .; abundance: many; v_gene: TRBV5-1; j_gene: TRBJ2-3; CDR3nt: TGCGCCAGCAGCCACGTACGAGAGTTGACAGATACGCAGTATTTT; CDR3aa: CASSHVRELTDTQYF
d_gene: TRBD2; abundance: .; v_gene: TRBV9; j_gene: TRBJ2-7; CDR3nt: TGTGCCAGCAGCGTAGGGACTAGCGGGGGATTCGAGCAGTACTTC; CDR3aa: CASSVGTSGGFEQYF